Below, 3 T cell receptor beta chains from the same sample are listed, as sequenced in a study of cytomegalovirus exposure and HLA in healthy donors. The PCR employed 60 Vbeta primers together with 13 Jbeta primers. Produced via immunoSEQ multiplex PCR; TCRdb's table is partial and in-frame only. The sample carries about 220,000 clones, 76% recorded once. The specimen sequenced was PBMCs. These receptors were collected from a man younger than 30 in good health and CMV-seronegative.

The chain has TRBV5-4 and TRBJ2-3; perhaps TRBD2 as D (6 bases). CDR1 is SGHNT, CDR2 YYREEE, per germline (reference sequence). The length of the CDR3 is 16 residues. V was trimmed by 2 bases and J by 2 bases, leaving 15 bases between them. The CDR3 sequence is CASSFAAGSFTDTQYF. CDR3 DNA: TGTGCCAGCAGCTTCGCGGCGGGGTCTTTCACAGATACGCAGTATTTT. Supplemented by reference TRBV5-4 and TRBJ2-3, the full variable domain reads ETGVTQSPTHLIKTRGQQVTLRCSSQSGHNTVSWYQQALGQGPQFIFQYYREEENGRGNFPPRFSGLQFPNYSSELNVNALELDDSALYLCASSFAAGSFTDTQYFGPGTRLTVL.

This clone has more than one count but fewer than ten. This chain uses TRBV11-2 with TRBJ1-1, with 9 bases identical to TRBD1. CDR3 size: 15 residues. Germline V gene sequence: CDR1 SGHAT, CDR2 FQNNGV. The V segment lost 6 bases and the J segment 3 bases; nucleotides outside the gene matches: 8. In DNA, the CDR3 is TGTGCCAGCAGTTCACAGGGGGCGATGCACACTGAAGCTTTCTTT. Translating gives CASSSQGAMHTEAFF.

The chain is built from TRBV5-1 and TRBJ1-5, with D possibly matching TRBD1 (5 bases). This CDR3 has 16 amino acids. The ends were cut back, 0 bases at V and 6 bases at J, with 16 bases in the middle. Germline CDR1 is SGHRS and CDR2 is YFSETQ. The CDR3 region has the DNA TGCGCCAGCAGCTTGGGGCCCGGCGGGGGGGGTCAGCCCCAGCATTTT. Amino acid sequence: CASSLGPGGGGQPQHF.